These T cell receptor beta chains were read from a single sample in a study of molecular identifiers for immune sequencing clone quantification. TCRdb recomputed calls from the PCR reads with MiXCR, one row per CDR3 protein. The repertoire consists of about 500,000 distinct CDR3 sequences, with 25% occurring once and the leading ten covering roughly 0.79%. The material sequenced was naive CD8+ T cells from blood, with Jurkat cell RNA spiked in. The receptors here all came from a human donor in good health. Some libraries in this study had Jurkat cell RNA spiked in. Each CDR3 is given with its conserved first and last residue. D genes are given only for firm matches. Only part of the rows carry a size: once, few, many, or a class if the clone is expanded.

v_gene	abundance	j_gene	d_gene	CDR3nt	CDR3aa
TRBV3-1	few	TRBJ2-3	-	TGTGCCAGCAGCCAAGGGCCCGCTAGCACAGATACGCAGTATTTT	CASSQGPASTDTQYF
TRBV11-2	-	TRBJ2-1	-	TGTGCCAGCAGCTTAGCCGGAGGGGGAGCGGACAATGAGCAGTTCTTC	CASSLAGGGADNEQFF
TRBV19	-	TRBJ1-5	-	TGTGCCAGTAGTATTGTGACTAAACAGCCCCAGCATTTT	CASSIVTKQPQHF
TRBV5-1	many	TRBJ1-1	-	TGCGCCAGCAGCTTGCACGGGGGGGCCACTGAAGCTTTCTTT	CASSLHGGATEAFF
TRBV6-5	-	TRBJ1-6	-	TGTGCCAGCAGTTACTCGTCGGGGGGGCAAAGATCACCCCTCCACTTT	CASSYSSGGQRSPLHF
TRBV7-2	many	TRBJ2-7	TRBD1	TGTGCCAGCAGCCCGGGACAGGGACTATCGCAGTACTTC	CASSPGQGLSQYF
TRBV6-6	many	TRBJ1-3	-	TGTGCCAGCAGTCAAAGAGGAAGTCTTCCCATATATTTT	CASSQRGSLPIYF
TRBV4-2	many	TRBJ2-7	TRBD1	TGTGCCAGCAGCCAAGGGACAGGCTCCCTCGAGCAGTACTTC	CASSQGTGSLEQYF
TRBV7-9	few	TRBJ2-7	TRBD1	TGTGCCAGCAGCCAGGGACAGTATTACGAGCAGTACTTC	CASSQGQYYEQYF
TRBV12-3/TRBV12-4	-	TRBJ1-5	-	TGTGCCAGCACCCCAAGGGGGGTAAACAATCAGCCCCAGCATTTT	CASTPRGVNNQPQHF
TRBV12-3/TRBV12-4	-	TRBJ2-5	TRBD1	TGTGCCAGCACTCACGGGACAGAACAAGAGACCCACTACTTC	CASTHGTEQETHYF
TRBV6-5	few	TRBJ1-1	-	TGTGCCAGCAGAGGATGGGGGGACACTGAAGCTTTCTTT	CASRGWGDTEAFF
TRBV7-9	few	TRBJ2-7	TRBD2	TGTGCCAGCAGCCAAACTAGCGGGGGAGGCGAGCAGTACTTC	CASSQTSGGGEQYF
TRBV7-9	-	TRBJ1-1	-	TGTGCCAGCAGCCGCGCTTTCAGCACTGAAGCTTTCTTT	CASSRAFSTEAFF
TRBV20-1	-	TRBJ2-2	-	TGCAGTGCTAGAGGAGCGGACGGGGAGCTGTTTTTT	CSARGADGELFF
TRBV24-1	-	TRBJ2-5	TRBD1	TGTGCCACCAGGCGGGACAGGGGCCTGGAGACCCAGTACTTC	CATRRDRGLETQYF
TRBV29-1	many	TRBJ1-2	TRBD1	TGCAGCGTTGACGAGGGGGCGCGTGGCTACACCTTC	CSVDEGARGYTF
TRBV19	-	TRBJ1-1	-	TGTGCCAGTACTACAGGAGGGATTGGGACTGAAGCTTTCTTT	CASTTGGIGTEAFF
TRBV19	-	TRBJ2-4	TRBD2	TGTACCAGTAGTATGGGAGGGGCCCTGGACATTCAGAACTTC	CTSSMGGALDIQNF
TRBV2	many	TRBJ2-5	-	TGTGCCAGCAGTGAAGCGCTTACCGGGACCCAGTACTTC	CASSEALTGTQYF
TRBV28	many	TRBJ1-6	-	TGTGCCAGCAGTTTCTTCCGGGGGCCTAATTCACCCCTCCACTTT	CASSFFRGPNSPLHF
TRBV20-1	many	TRBJ2-7	-	TGCAGTGCTAGAGGCGCTCTCGGACCCTACGAGCAGTACTTC	CSARGALGPYEQYF